A selection of T cell receptor beta chains follows, all from one sample in a study of identical twins. TCRdb independently ran MiXCR on the 5' RACE reads; one entry per CDR3 protein. The profile shows hundreds of thousands of distinct CDR3 sequences, more than 20% of them singletons. This sample was also put to use in a study of T cells expressing NK-cell markers.

What was sequenced was CD4+ T cells sorted from blood. These receptors came from a woman aged 18-29 years in good health. The conserved cysteine and the conserved F or W are not part of the CDR3 here. The order of the fields is clone size, J gene, V gene, CDR3 protein. Clone sizes are given selectively: once, few, many, or a class where the clone is expanded.

few	TRBJ2-7	TRBV25-1	ASIVSRKGRQY
-	TRBJ2-4	TRBV3-1	ASSQDIERRKNIQY
-	TRBJ2-5	TRBV7-7	ASSPSSGGLRSAQY
few	TRBJ1-1	TRBV10-3	ATSGAEDTEAF
-	TRBJ1-1	TRBV5-6	ASSPRVGKNTEAF
-	TRBJ1-2	TRBV4-1	ASSVGQGGAGYT
-	TRBJ2-5	TRBV5-5	ASSPRGGIETQY
few	TRBJ2-7	TRBV6-2/TRBV6-3	ASSNRGRLNYEQY
-	TRBJ2-4	TRBV5-6	ASSLETSGGGVNIQY
few	TRBJ2-1	TRBV11-2	ASSLGSGTHNEQF
-	TRBJ2-1	TRBV9	ASSVASGVNNEQF
-	TRBJ2-1	TRBV7-6	ASSSTASGSSYNEQF
-	TRBJ2-7	TRBV5-1	ASSSLDSPEQY
few	TRBJ2-1	TRBV5-1	ASRQGSHEQF
-	TRBJ2-4	TRBV5-6	ASSLGEPLAKNIQY
-	TRBJ1-1	TRBV5-1	ASGREGGTEAF
-	TRBJ1-2	TRBV6-6	ASISQSYGYT